This is a list of T cell receptor beta chains from one sample in a study of graft-versus-host responses after intestinal transplantation. The method was immunoSEQ multiplex PCR; TCRdb's version includes in-frame clones alone and lacks a portion of them. The sample includes some 130,000 clones, 90% to 95% of them seen just once. Antigens for these TCRs are unknown. The sample was unstimulated CD4+ T cells sorted from spleen or lymph node cells, taken before intestinal transplant. The receptor source for this set is a human donor who received an intestinal transplant. Each CDR3 is given without its conserved first and last residue. The order of the fields is V gene, J gene, CDR3 protein.

V: TRBV6-6
J: TRBJ1-6
CDR3: ASSYGRENYNSPLH

V: TRBV4-1
J: TRBJ1-6
CDR3: ASSQDGSSYNSPLH

V: TRBV5-1
J: TRBJ2-7
CDR3: ASSRDLTSGEQY

V: TRBV10-3
J: TRBJ1-2
CDR3: ATATVNYGYT

V: TRBV18
J: TRBJ2-7
CDR3: ASSLGLAGGFFSYEQY

V: TRBV10-3
J: TRBJ2-3
CDR3: AISESTDTQY

V: TRBV5-1
J: TRBJ2-1
CDR3: ASSLVPGLAGDNEQF

V: TRBV30
J: TRBJ2-7
CDR3: AWRTSGGRVEQY

V: TRBV28
J: TRBJ2-1
CDR3: ASSFSGAPSYNEQF

V: TRBV19
J: TRBJ1-4
CDR3: ASSIRPAGAPNEKLF

V: TRBV19
J: TRBJ1-1
CDR3: ASRDPGRTYTEAF

V: TRBV10-1
J: TRBJ2-3
CDR3: ASSEKRGGIDTQY